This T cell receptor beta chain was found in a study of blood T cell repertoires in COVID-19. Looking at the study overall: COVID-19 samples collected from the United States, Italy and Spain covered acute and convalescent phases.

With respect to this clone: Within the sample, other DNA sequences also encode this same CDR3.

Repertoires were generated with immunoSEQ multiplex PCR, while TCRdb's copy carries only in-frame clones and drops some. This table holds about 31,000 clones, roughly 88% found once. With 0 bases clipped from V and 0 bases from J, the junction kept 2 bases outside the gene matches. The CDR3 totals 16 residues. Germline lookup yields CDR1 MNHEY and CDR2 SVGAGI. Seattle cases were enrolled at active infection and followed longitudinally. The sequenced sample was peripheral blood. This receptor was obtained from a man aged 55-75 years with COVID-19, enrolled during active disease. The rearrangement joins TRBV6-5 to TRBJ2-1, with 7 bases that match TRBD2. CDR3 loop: CASSYSGGSSYNEQFF. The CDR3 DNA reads TGTGCCAGCAGTTACTCGGGGGGGAGCTCCTACAATGAGCAGTTCTTC.